This TCR beta chain is from a study of shared T cell receptors in the human thymus. Libraries were prepared by immunoSEQ multiplex PCR; TCRdb keeps only in-frame clonotypes and omits some of them. This sample has over 650,000 clones, with roughly 86% found just once. Trimming cost V 0 bases and J 0 bases, with 13 bases left between them. The CDR3 has 17 residues. Germline-derived CDR1 and CDR2 are SGDLS and YYNGEE. The same data also contributed to another study, on human thymus T cells. This second report adds: Resections obtained during corrective heart surgery supplied the thymus tissue. Related work showed strongly overlapping thymic repertoires across unrelated individuals.

The chain uses TRBV9 and TRBJ2-1; a weak D match, TRBD1 (6 bases). This clonotype was obtained from a boy younger than two with a congenital heart defect. Sequenced: thymocytes. This chain's CDR3 is CASSVGPGVGSYNEQFF. The CDR3 nucleotides read TGTGCCAGCAGCGTAGGGCCAGGGGTGGGCTCCTACAATGAGCAGTTCTTC. Drawing the rest from reference TRBV9 and TRBJ2-1, the complete variable domain is DSGVTQTPKHLITATGQRVTLRCSPRSGDLSVYWYQQSLDQGLQFLIQYYNGEERAKGNILERFSAQQFPDLHSELNLSSLELGDSALYFCASSVGPGVGSYNEQFFGPGTRLTVL.